Included here is one T cell receptor beta chain sequence, with context. These data belong to a study of cytomegalovirus exposure and HLA in healthy donors. Healthy people donating bone marrow made up the donors. Primers included in the PCR were 60 Vbeta and 13 Jbeta primers. The assay was immunoSEQ multiplex PCR, and TCRdb's table has in-frame clones only and misses some. The profile shows around 120,000 clones, about two thirds of them singletons. The CDR3 covers 16 residues. The ends lost 4 bases at V and 4 bases at J; junction bases unmatched: 9. Germline V gene data show CDR1 as SGHTA and CDR2 as FQGNSA.

The chain couples TRBV7-2 to TRBJ1-5; 8 nucleotides match TRBD1. The sequencing input was PBMCs. The receptor was derived from a woman aged 55-70 years in good health and CMV-seropositive. The CDR3 coding sequence is TGTGCCAGCAGCTGGACAGGGACCGAGAGAAATCAGCCCCAGCATTTT. The encoded protein is CASSWTGTERNQPQHF.